This T cell receptor beta chain stems from a study of blood T cell repertoires in COVID-19 (TCRdb year 2020). Background for the entire study: The collaborator samples originated in the United States, Italy and Spain and spanned the acute and convalescent phases of COVID-19. The prospective study material was composed of cDNA or gDNA derived from T cells, B-cell-depleted T cells, or PBMCs. Subjects who had been exposed to COVID-19, were actively infected with it, or had recovered from it provided the deeply sampled blood TCRbeta repertoires that made up the dataset. The repertoires were released in a freely available public database meant as a resource for research on the immune response to SARS-CoV-2. Samples came from the ongoing ImmuneRACE study (first 160 participants) plus 1,254 subjects from 6 global collaborators. A de-identified subject ID, COVID-19 status, age in years and sex were almost always included in the sample metadata. Where available, HLA class I and class II types were taken from metadata supplied by the sample provider and were not determined by assay-based typing. What the research found in general, with its limitations: The quantity of clinical and demographic metadata differed by source and by participant and was supplied without curation.

Details on this clone: What this receptor recognizes is not known. No base quality values were provided; no much bigger clone lies one nucleotide off.

Each collaborating institution followed its own protocols to collect whole blood in K2EDTA tubes. For TCRbeta analysis, collaborators shipped samples as frozen whole blood, isolated PBMCs, or DNA extracted from either of those sample types. V is pared back by 2 bases and J by 4 bases, with 14 bases lying between the germline termini. Inclusive of the bounding cysteine and phenylalanine, the CDR3 is 15 residues long. Just CDR3 DNA is preserved here, 45 bases in frame from base 1. Via the germline V gene, CDR1 is KGHSH and CDR2 LQKENI. TCRbeta CDR3 regions were amplified from genomic DNA by means of the immunoSEQ Assay, a bias-controlled multiplex PCR. The authors' pipeline ran thus. Nucleated cell counts per sample were estimated from amplification of reference gene primers within the assay. To quantify the absolute abundance of each unique TCRbeta CDR3 rearrangement, sequence reads were collapsed and filtered. For each sample, productive Simpson clonality was calculated by taking the square root of Simpson's diversity index across productive rearrangements. The clones in this table, taken by TCRdb from immuneACCESS, are in-frame only. Not every clone is retained; where verified, under half of the shortfall comes from an unresolved V gene, and the cause of the rest is unknown. V and J calls and clone size are given by that table; D and trimming were obtained from the DNA. In all, the sample holds over 100,000 clones, and about 87% of those were seen once. The ten largest make up 2.5% to 3.5% of the sample.

Sequencing was done on a sample of peripheral blood. Recombination connected TRBV18 to TRBJ1-1, with no confident D gene call. This receptor was identified in a man between 45 and 60 years old with active or convalescent COVID-19. The CDR3 region reads CASSPSGEKGTEAFF. The nucleotides are TGTGCCAGCTCACCAAGTGGGGAGAAAGGCACTGAAGCTTTCTTT.